This TCR beta chain comes out of a study of Tregs in tolerant kidney transplant recipients. As regards this clone: Its antigen is not known.

Before regulatory T cell sorting, thawed PBMCs rested overnight at 37°C in approximately 200 IU/ml IL-2. CDR1 WSHSY and CDR2 SAAADI come from the germline V gene. V lost 3 bases and J lost 5; bases outside the gene matches: 13. The CDR3 consists of 17 residues. Produced via immunoSEQ multiplex PCR; TCRdb's table is partial and in-frame only. The data show just under 65,000 clones, with 98% seen just once and nearly 0.35% held by the top ten. Findings and limits, study-wide: Nucleotide sequences could not be compared across some patients' samples due to primer changes.

The chain couples TRBV10-2 to TRBJ2-7; 10 bases map to TRBD2. The sequencing used Tregs from blood, collected before the transplant. This sequence originates from a human donor who received a combined kidney and bone marrow transplant. The CDR3 protein is CASSEVRTSGNKDEQYF. The CDR3 bases are TGCGCCAGCAGTGAAGTCCGAACTAGCGGGAATAAGGACGAGCAGTACTTC.